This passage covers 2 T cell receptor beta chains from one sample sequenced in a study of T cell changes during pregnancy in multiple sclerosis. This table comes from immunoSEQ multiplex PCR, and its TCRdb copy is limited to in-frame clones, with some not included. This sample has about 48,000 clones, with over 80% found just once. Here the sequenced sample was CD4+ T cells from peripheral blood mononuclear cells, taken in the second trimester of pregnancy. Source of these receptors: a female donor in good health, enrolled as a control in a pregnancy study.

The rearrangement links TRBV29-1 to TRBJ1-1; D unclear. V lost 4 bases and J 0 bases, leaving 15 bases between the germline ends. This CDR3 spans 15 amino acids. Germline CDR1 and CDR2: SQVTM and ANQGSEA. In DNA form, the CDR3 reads TGCAGCGTTGCCCCCGGCGGTCCCATGAACACTGAAGCTTTCTTT. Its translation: CSVAPGGPMNTEAFF.

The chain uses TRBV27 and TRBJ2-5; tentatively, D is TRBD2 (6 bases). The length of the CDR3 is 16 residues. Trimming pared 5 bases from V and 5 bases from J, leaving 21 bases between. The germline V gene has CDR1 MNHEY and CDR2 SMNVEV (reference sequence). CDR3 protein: CASSPTRLSGRETQYF. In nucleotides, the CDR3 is TGTGCCAGCAGTCCGACCAGACTTAGCGGTCGGGAGACCCAGTACTTC.